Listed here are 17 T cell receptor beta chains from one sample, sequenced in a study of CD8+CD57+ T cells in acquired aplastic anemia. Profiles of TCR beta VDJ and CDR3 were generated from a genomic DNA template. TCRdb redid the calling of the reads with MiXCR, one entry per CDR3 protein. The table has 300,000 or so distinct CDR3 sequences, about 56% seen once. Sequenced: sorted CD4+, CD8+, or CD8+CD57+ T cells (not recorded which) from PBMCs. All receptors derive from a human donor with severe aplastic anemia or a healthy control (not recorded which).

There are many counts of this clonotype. The CDR3 protein is CASSYVQVAGGSSYEQYF. The CDR3 DNA is TGTGCCAGCAGTTACGTACAGGTAGCGGGGGGGAGCTCCTACGAGCAGTACTTC. The chain employs TRBV6-5 and TRBJ2-7, with 11 bases matching TRBD2. This CDR3 comprises 18 residues. The germline V gene encodes CDR1 MNHEY and CDR2 SVGAGI. V shed 2 bases, J shed 0 bases, and the junction held 9 bases outside the gene matches.

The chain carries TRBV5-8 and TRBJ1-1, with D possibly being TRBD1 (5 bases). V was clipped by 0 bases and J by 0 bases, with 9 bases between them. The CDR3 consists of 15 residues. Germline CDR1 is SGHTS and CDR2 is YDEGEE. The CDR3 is CASSLGGTVNTEAFF. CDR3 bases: TGTGCCAGCAGCTTGGGCGGGACGGTGAACACTGAAGCTTTCTTT.

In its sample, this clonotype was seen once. DNA for the CDR3: TGTGCCAGCAGCGTAGGAGGAGAGCAGTTCTTC. Its translation is CASSVGGEQFF. The J gene is TRBJ2-1, the V gene TRBV9; no clear D gene. CDR1 is SGDLS, CDR2 YYNGEE, per germline. With 0 bases removed from V and 10 bases from J, the gap between germline ends came to 5 bases. The CDR3 contains 11 residues.

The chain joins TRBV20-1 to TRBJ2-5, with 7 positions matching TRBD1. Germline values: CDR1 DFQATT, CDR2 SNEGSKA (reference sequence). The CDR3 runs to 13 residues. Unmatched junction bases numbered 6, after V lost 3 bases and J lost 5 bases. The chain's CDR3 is CSASTGVVETQYF. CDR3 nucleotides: TGCAGTGCTAGCACAGGGGTGGTGGAGACCCAGTACTTC.

The CDR3 loop reads CASSLPGGGYTF. In DNA form, the CDR3 reads TGTGCCAGCAGCTTACCCGGGGGCGGCTACACCTTC. The rearrangement links TRBV7-3 to TRBJ1-2; D perhaps matches TRBD1 (6 bases). Trimming left V 2 bases short and J 8 bases short, with 9 bases between. The CDR3 consists of 12 residues. The germline V gene has CDR1 SGHTA and CDR2 FQGTGA.

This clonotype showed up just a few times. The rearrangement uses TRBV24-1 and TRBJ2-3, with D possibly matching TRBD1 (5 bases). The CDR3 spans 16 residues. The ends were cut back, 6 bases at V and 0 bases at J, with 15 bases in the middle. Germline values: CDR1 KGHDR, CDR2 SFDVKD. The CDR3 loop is CATSLARTTSTDTQYF. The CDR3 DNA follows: TGTGCCACCAGTCTCGCCAGGACAACTAGCACAGATACGCAGTATTTT.

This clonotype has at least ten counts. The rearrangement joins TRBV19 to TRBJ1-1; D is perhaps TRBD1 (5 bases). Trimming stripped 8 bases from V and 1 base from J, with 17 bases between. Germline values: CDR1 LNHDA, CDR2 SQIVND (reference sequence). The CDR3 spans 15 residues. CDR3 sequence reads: CASLKWGYGNTEAFF. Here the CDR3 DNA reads TGTGCCAGTCTCAAATGGGGGTACGGGAACACTGAAGCTTTCTTT.

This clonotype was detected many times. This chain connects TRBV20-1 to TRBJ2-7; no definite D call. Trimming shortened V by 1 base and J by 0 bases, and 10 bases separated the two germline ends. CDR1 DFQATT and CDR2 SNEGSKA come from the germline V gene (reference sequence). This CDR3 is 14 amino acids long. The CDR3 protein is CSARGHRNSYEQYF. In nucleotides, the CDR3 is TGCAGTGCTAGAGGACACCGAAACTCCTACGAGCAGTACTTC.

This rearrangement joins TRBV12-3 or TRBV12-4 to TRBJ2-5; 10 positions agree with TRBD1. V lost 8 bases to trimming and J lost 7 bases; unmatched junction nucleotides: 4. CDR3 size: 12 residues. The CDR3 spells CASPGQGGTQYF. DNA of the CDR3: TGTGCCAGCCCAGGACAGGGGGGGACCCAGTACTTC.

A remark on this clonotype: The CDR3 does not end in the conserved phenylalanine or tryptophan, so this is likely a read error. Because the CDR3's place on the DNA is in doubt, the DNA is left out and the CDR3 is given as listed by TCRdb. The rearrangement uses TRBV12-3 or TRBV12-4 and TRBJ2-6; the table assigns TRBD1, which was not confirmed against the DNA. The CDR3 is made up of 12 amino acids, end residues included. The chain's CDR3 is CASSTGLGLGVT.

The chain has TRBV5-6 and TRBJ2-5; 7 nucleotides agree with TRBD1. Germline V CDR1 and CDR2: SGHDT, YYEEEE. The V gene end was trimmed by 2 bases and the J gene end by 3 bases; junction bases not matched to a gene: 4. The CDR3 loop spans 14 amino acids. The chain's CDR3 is CASSFGTAKETQYF. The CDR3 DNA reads TGTGCCAGCAGCTTCGGGACAGCGAAAGAGACCCAGTACTTC.

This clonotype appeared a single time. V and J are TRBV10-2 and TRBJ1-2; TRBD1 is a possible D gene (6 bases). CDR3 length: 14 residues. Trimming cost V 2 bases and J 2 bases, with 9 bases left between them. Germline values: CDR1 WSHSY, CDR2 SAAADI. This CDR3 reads CASSEQGINYGYTF. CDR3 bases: TGCGCCAGCAGTGAGCAGGGGATCAACTATGGCTACACCTTC.

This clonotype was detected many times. DNA of the CDR3: TGTGCCACCGGCAGGGAGAGCACAGATACGCAGTATTTT. Translated, it gives CATGRESTDTQYF. The V and J genes are TRBV5-5 and TRBJ2-3; possibly TRBD1 or TRBD2 for D (5 bases each). The CDR3 loop spans 13 amino acids. V was clipped by 9 bases and J by 0 bases, with 11 bases between them. Germline V lookup: CDR1 SGHKS, CDR2 YYEKEE (reference sequence).

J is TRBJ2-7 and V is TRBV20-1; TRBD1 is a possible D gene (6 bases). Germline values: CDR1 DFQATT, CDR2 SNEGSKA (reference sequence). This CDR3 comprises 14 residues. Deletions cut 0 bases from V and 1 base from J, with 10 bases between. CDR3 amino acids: CSAREQGGSYEQYF. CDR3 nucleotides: TGCAGTGCTAGAGAACAGGGTGGGTCCTACGAGCAGTACTTC.

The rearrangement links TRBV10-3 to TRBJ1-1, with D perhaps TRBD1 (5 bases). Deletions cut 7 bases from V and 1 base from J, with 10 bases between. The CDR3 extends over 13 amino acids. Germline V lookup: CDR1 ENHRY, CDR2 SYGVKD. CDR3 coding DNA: TGTGCCATCAACGGCAGGGAGAACACTGAAGCTTTCTTT. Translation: CAINGRENTEAFF.

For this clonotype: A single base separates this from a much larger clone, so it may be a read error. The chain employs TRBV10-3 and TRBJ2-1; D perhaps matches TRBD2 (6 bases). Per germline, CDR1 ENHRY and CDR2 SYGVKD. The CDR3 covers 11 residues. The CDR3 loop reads CASSGGNEQFF. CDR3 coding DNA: TGTGCCAGCAGTGGGGGGAATGAGCAGTTCTTC.

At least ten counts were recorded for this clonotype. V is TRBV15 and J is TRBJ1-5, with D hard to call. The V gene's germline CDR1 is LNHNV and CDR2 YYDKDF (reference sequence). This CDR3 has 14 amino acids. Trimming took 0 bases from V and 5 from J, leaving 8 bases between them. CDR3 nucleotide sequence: TGTGCCACCAGCAGAGATTCGGGTTATCAGCCCCAGCATTTT. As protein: CATSRDSGYQPQHF.